This T cell receptor beta chain was found in a study of blood T cells in healthy people across ages. A second 7 to 11 cycle PCR used barcoded and J-beta primers. From the 5' RACE reads, TCRdb called clonotypes with MiXCR, one entry per CDR3 protein. Of roughly 1.7 million distinct CDR3 sequences in the sample, roughly 30% were seen once. This CDR3 is 16 amino acids long. CDR1 LGHNT and CDR2 FRNRAP come from the germline V gene. The V gene lost 3 bases and the J gene lost 0 bases, with 14 bases spanning the gap. They isolated at least 6 million PBMCs from each sample. Material: blood. This chain uses TRBV12-5 with TRBJ1-1, with D perhaps TRBD1 (5 bases). This clonotype was sampled from a woman aged 25 to 39 in good health. The CDR3 region has the DNA TGTGCTAGTGGTTTAGCGGCGGGACCCTTGAACACTGAAGCTTTCTTT. This encodes CASGLAAGPLNTEAFF.